The 28 T cell receptor beta chains presented below share a single source sample, sequenced in a study of cytomegalovirus exposure and HLA in healthy donors. The PCR made use of 60 Vbeta and 13 Jbeta primers. Method: immunoSEQ multiplex PCR; TCRdb's copy keeps in-frame clones and lacks some. Of 150,000 to 200,000 clones listed, roughly 70% were seen once; the top ten hold 10%. Sequenced: PBMCs. These receptors were collected from a man under 40 in good health and CMV-seropositive.

The chain combines TRBV27 with TRBJ1-5; possibly TRBD1 for D (6 bases). From germline, CDR1 is MNHEY and CDR2 SMNVEV (reference sequence). Trimming shortened V by 2 bases and J by 7 bases, and 12 bases separated the two germline ends. This CDR3 region has 14 residues. The CDR3 here is CASSLNRVSQPQHF. DNA of the CDR3: TGTGCCAGCAGTTTAAACAGGGTGTCCCAGCCCCAGCATTTT.

J is TRBJ1-3 and V is TRBV6-5; weak D call: TRBD1 (6 bases). Germline values: CDR1 MNHEY, CDR2 SVGAGI. The CDR3 runs 15 residues. Trimming stripped 2 bases from V and 0 bases from J, with 8 bases between. CDR3 bases: TGTGCCAGCAGTTACGACAGGCCCTCTGGAAACACCATATATTTT. Translated: CASSYDRPSGNTIYF.

The chain carries TRBV5-1 and TRBJ1-5, with 7 bases aligning to TRBD1. The CDR3 has 14 residues. V lost 2 bases and J lost 6; bases outside the gene matches: 5. The germline V gene encodes CDR1 SGHRS and CDR2 YFSETQ. In DNA form, the CDR3 reads TGCGCCAGCAGCTTAGACAGGGAAACTCAGCCCCAGCATTTT. It specifies CASSLDRETQPQHF.

The rearrangement links TRBV7-2 to TRBJ2-5, with TRBD2 matching 13 bases. The CDR3 has 15 residues. In germline, CDR1 is SGHTA, CDR2 FQGNSA. V dropped 5 bases and J dropped 2; count of bases not matched to a gene: 2. The CDR3 nucleotides are TGTGCCAGCAGCAAGGGACTAGCGGGACAAGAGACCCAGTACTTC. Encoded protein: CASSKGLAGQETQYF. Using reference TRBV7-2 and TRBJ2-5 for the parts outside the CDR3, the full variable domain is GAGVSQSPSNKVTEKGKDVELRCDPISGHTALYWYRQSLGQGLEFLIYFQGNSAPDKSGLPSDRFSAERTGGSVSTLTIQRTQQEDSAVYLCASSKGLAGQETQYFGPGTRLLVL.

The chain has TRBV15 and TRBJ1-1; D may be TRBD1 (6 bases). This CDR3 has 15 residues. Germline lookup yields CDR1 LNHNV and CDR2 YYDKDF (reference sequence). The V end was cut by 4 bases, the J end by 0 bases, with 12 bases between. CDR3 nucleotides: TGTGCCACCAGCACAGGGGCCGTTGTGAACACTGAAGCTTTCTTT. As protein: CATSTGAVVNTEAFF.

This rearrangement joins TRBV5-1 to TRBJ1-1; D is ambiguous. CDR1 SGHRS and CDR2 YFSETQ come from the germline V gene. The ends were cut back, 0 bases at V and 4 bases at J, with 10 bases in the middle. The CDR3 sequence is 14 residues long. The CDR3 here is CASSLGQVGTEAFF. CDR3 in DNA: TGCGCCAGCAGCTTGGGGCAGGTGGGCACTGAAGCTTTCTTT.

The rearrangement uses TRBV15 and TRBJ2-6, with D hard to call. CDR1 is LNHNV, CDR2 YYDKDF, per germline (reference sequence). The CDR3 covers 20 residues. V shed 5 bases and J shed 1 base, with 24 bases lying between them. The CDR3 bases are TGTGCCACCAGCGGGTCAGGCTCAGGCCCTTTCCGTTCTGGGGCCAACGTCCTGACTTTC. It codes for CATSGSGSGPFRSGANVLTF. The variable domain in full, with the rest retrieved from reference TRBV15 and TRBJ2-6, is DAMVIQNPRYQVTQFGKPVTLSCSQTLNHNVMYWYQQKSSQAPKLLFHYYDKDFNNEADTPDNFQSRRPNTSFCFLDIRSPGLGDTAMYLCATSGSGSGPFRSGANVLTFGAGSRLTVL.

The CDR3 coding sequence is TGCGCCAGCAGCCAAGATATAAGGAGGGAGCAGTTCTTC. This codes for CASSQDIRREQFF. The chain joins TRBV4-1 to TRBJ2-1; TRBD2 might be the D (5 bases). The germline V and J ends were trimmed by 0 bases and 10 bases, with 10 bases remaining between them. CDR1 and CDR2 from the germline V gene are MGHRA and YSYEKL. This CDR3 has 13 residues.

The chain recombines TRBV27 with TRBJ2-7, with 10 bases fitting TRBD2. V was clipped by 5 bases and J by 9 bases; unmatched bases: 10. Germline V gene lookup returns CDR1 MNHEY and CDR2 SMNVEV (reference sequence). This CDR3 is built from 14 residues. The CDR3 DNA reads TGTGCCAGCAGTGAGCGGGAGGGCCTGAGACCGCAGTACTTC. This gives the protein CASSEREGLRPQYF.

J is TRBJ1-2 and V is TRBV19; no definite D call. The germline V gene has CDR1 LNHDA and CDR2 SQIVND (reference sequence). The V and J ends lost 5 bases and 10 bases respectively, with 14 bases between them. The CDR3 is 12 residues long. CDR3 residues: CASSGGLGFYTF. As DNA, the CDR3 is TGTGCCAGTAGTGGCGGACTCGGATTCTACACCTTC.

This CDR3 reads CASTDRVNTEAFF. CDR3 in DNA: TGTGCCAGTACCGACAGGGTAAACACTGAAGCTTTCTTT. The chain uses TRBV19 and TRBJ1-1; 7 bases match TRBD1. V lost 7 bases to trimming and J lost 2 bases; unmatched junction nucleotides: 4. Germline V gives CDR1 LNHDA, CDR2 SQIVND (reference sequence). The CDR3 has 13 residues.

This chain uses TRBV10-1 with TRBJ1-6; the D is unclear. Germline loops: CDR1 WNHNN, CDR2 SYGVQD (reference sequence). Trimming stripped 6 bases from V and 7 bases from J, with 10 bases between. CDR3 length equals 13 residues. The CDR3 coding sequence is TGCGCCAGCAGCCGAGAATTAAATTCACCCCTCCACTTT. Translating gives CASSRELNSPLHF.

The V and J genes are TRBV28 and TRBJ1-2, with D perhaps TRBD1 (6 bases). The CDR3 extends over 15 amino acids. Germline lookup yields CDR1 MDHEN and CDR2 SYDVKM. With 1 base removed from V and 7 bases from J, the gap between germline ends came to 16 bases. The CDR3: CASSLSGGEVIGYTF. As DNA, the CDR3 is TGTGCCAGCAGTTTATCGGGGGGCGAGGTTATTGGCTACACCTTC.

The J gene is TRBJ2-5, the V gene TRBV6-1; maybe TRBD1 (6 bases). Germline CDR1 and CDR2: MNHNS and SASEGT. The V and J ends lost 11 bases and 0 bases respectively, with 13 bases between them. The CDR3 loop spans 13 amino acids. For the CDR3, the DNA is TGTGCCTTAGGACAGCAAAACCAAGAGACCCAGTACTTC. Its protein product is CALGQQNQETQYF.

The chain has TRBV6-6 and TRBJ2-7; perhaps TRBD2 as D (6 bases). V lost 5 bases and J 2 bases, leaving 13 bases between the germline ends. This CDR3 spans 14 amino acids. CDR1 is MNHNY, CDR2 SVGAGI, per germline (reference sequence). The CDR3 nucleotides read TGTGCCAGCAGTCCCGGGACTCTTCCCTACGAGCAGTACTTC. Its protein product is CASSPGTLPYEQYF.

This sequence joins TRBV6-1 and TRBJ1-3; 7 bases are shared with TRBD1. CDR1 and CDR2 (germline): MNHNS, SASEGT. The ends lost 6 bases at V and 8 bases at J; junction bases unmatched: 10. The CDR3 is 14 amino acids. This chain's CDR3 is CASRTSKTGDTIYF. The CDR3 nucleotides are TGTGCCAGCAGAACGAGCAAAACAGGGGACACCATATATTTT.

V gene TRBV18 combines with J gene TRBJ2-7; 8 nucleotides agree with TRBD1. The V segment lost 3 bases and the J segment 2 bases; nucleotides outside the gene matches: 6. Germline CDR1 KGHSH, CDR2 LQKENI. This CDR3 region has 15 residues. The CDR3, as DNA: TGTGCCAGCTCACCGAGGCAGGGGGCCCCCTACGAGCAGTACTTC. Amino acids: CASSPRQGAPYEQYF.

The J gene is TRBJ2-1, the V gene TRBV4-1; a weak D match, TRBD1 (5 bases). The V gene lost 3 bases and the J gene lost 5 bases, with 11 bases spanning the gap. The CDR3 loop spans 14 amino acids. CDR1 and CDR2 from the germline V gene are MGHRA and YSYEKL. CDR3 loop: CASSHPDSHNEQFF. As DNA, the CDR3 is TGCGCCAGCAGCCATCCCGACAGTCACAATGAGCAGTTCTTC.

In its sample, this clone was seen a few times. The chain employs TRBV2 and TRBJ1-5; D is ambiguous. Germline V CDR1 and CDR2: SNHLY, FYNNEI. The CDR3 length is 14 residues. Trimming removed 6 bases at V and 10 bases at J, with 19 bases between. This chain's CDR3 is CASRDLARLDPQHF. The DNA of the CDR3 is TGTGCCAGCAGGGACCTAGCACGCCTAGACCCCCAGCATTTT.

The chain carries TRBV10-3 and TRBJ2-2; TRBD1 is a possible D gene (7 bases). CDR3 length equals 15 residues. Germline CDR1 ENHRY, CDR2 SYGVKD. Trimming pared 4 bases from V and 2 bases from J, leaving 11 bases between. CDR3 sequence: CAISGRDRNTGELFF. The CDR3 region has the DNA TGTGCCATCAGTGGGCGGGACAGAAACACCGGGGAGCTGTTTTTT.

The chain joins TRBV19 to TRBJ1-1; D gene ambiguous. CDR1 is LNHDA, CDR2 SQIVND, per germline (reference sequence). This CDR3 is built from 14 residues. V was clipped by 1 base and J by 0 bases, with 6 bases between them. CDR3 protein: CASSIAYMNTEAFF. In DNA form, the CDR3 reads TGTGCCAGTAGTATAGCCTATATGAACACTGAAGCTTTCTTT.

This clone was detected once. This sequence joins TRBV6-1 and TRBJ2-2, with D possibly being TRBD1 (6 bases). In germline, CDR1 is MNHNS, CDR2 SASEGT. Trimming stripped 2 bases from V and 5 bases from J, with 15 bases between. There are 16 residues in the CDR3. CDR3 residues: CASSERGGIGTGELFF. Here the CDR3 DNA reads TGTGCCAGCAGTGAAAGAGGGGGAATTGGGACCGGGGAGCTGTTTTTT.

The CDR3 nucleotides read TGCGCCAGCAGCTTGGGGACTACCTACGAGCAGTACTTC. The encoded protein is CASSLGTTYEQYF. The chain has TRBV5-1 and TRBJ2-7; TRBD2 is a possible D gene (6 bases). V lost 0 bases, J lost 2 bases, and 6 bases lay in between. Germline CDR1 and CDR2: SGHRS and YFSETQ. The CDR3 is 13 residues long.

CDR3 amino acids: CASIRTVPTDTQYF. The CDR3 nucleotides read TGTGCCAGCATTAGAACGGTACCCACAGATACGCAGTATTTT. This chain uses TRBV2 with TRBJ2-3; D is unresolved. The V end lost 7 bases, the J end lost 2 bases, and 13 bases lay between the germline ends. Per germline, CDR1 SNHLY and CDR2 FYNNEI. The CDR3 sequence is 14 residues long.

The chain combines TRBV5-8 with TRBJ1-3; D uncertain. This CDR3 has 14 amino acids. Trimming took off 7 bases at V and 4 bases at J, with 15 bases between the two ends. CDR1 is SGHTS, CDR2 YDEGEE, per germline. For the CDR3, the DNA is TGTGCCAGCGCTGAGCGAGGGTCCGGAAACACCATATATTTT. As protein: CASAERGSGNTIYF.

This clone occurred a few times. V is TRBV2 and J is TRBJ1-5, with 9 bases matching TRBD1. CDR3 length: 14 amino acids. CDR1 and CDR2 (germline): SNHLY, FYNNEI. Trimming at V came to 4 bases and at J to 4 bases, leaving 2 bases not matched to a gene. CDR3 sequence: CASSGTGANQPQHF. The CDR3 DNA is TGTGCCAGCAGTGGGACAGGGGCTAATCAGCCCCAGCATTTT.

This chain uses TRBV28 with TRBJ2-7; weak D call: TRBD2 (6 bases). The CDR3 has 15 amino acids. From germline, CDR1 is MDHEN and CDR2 SYDVKM. V shed 6 bases and J shed 1 base, with 16 bases lying between them. CDR3 amino acids: CASRSVGGDSYEQYF. The CDR3 DNA is TGTGCCAGCAGGTCTGTGGGCGGGGATTCCTACGAGCAGTACTTC.

This clone came up once. The rearrangement joins TRBV10-2 to TRBJ1-5; no firm D call. Germline values: CDR1 WSHSY, CDR2 SAAADI. The V gene lost 4 bases and the J gene lost 6 bases, with 13 bases spanning the gap. This CDR3 contains 14 residues. In DNA, the CDR3 is TGCGCCAGCAGTGGGGTAGTTGAGGGTCAGCCCCAGCATTTT. Translating gives CASSGVVEGQPQHF.